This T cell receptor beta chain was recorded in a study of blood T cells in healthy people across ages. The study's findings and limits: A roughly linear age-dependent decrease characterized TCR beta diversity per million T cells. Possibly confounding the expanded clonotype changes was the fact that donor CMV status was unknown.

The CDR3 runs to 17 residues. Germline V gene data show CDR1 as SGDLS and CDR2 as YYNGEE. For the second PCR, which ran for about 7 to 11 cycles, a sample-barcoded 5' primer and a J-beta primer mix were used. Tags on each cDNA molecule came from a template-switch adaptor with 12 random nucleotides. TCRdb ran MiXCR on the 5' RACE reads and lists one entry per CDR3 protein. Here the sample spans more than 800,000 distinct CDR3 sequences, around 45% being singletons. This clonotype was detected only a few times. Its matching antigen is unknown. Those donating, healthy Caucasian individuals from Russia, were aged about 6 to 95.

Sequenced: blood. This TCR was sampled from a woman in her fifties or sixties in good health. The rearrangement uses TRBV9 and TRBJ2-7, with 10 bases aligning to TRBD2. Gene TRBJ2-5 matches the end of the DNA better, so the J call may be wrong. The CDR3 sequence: CASSVEASGSGGETQYF. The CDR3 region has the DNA TGTGCCAGCAGCGTAGAGGCTAGCGGGAGTGGAGGAGAGACCCAGTACTTC.